This T cell receptor (beta chain) was observed in a study of shared clonotypes between healthy human individuals. The overall study: The cohort had two women and a few men, ages 18 to 49.

Data came from immunoSEQ multiplex PCR; TCRdb stores just in-frame clones and leaves some out. The top ten hold about 0.32% of the sample, which has roughly 400,000 clones, 90% to 97% seen once. This clone was detected only a few times. Its specificity is unknown. Overall study findings and caveats: Between a handful of donors, naive CD4 clonotypes were shared at a level of about 5%. In general, naive subsets displayed greater estimated richness than memory subsets did.

This CDR3 has 14 amino acids. With V trimmed by 6 bases and J by 7 bases, 8 bases remained unmatched. Looked up from germline, CDR1 is MDHEN and CDR2 is SYDVKM. This receptor was obtained from a man aged 30-40 years in good health. The chain employs TRBV28 and TRBJ1-5; 8 bases are shared with TRBD1. What was sequenced was memory CD8+ T cells sorted from blood. Stated subset: CD45RO+ cells pooled with CCR7-negative TemRA cells. This CDR3 reads CASSPDRASQPQHF. The CDR3 coding sequence is TGTGCCAGCAGCCCGGACAGGGCTTCCCAGCCCCAGCATTTT.